This record looks at one T cell receptor (beta chain) sequence and its context. No count is recorded, though its frequency marks this clonotype as medium-sized (0.01 to 0.1%). It has no known antigen specificity. The sample comes from a study of CXCR3-negative and CXCR3-positive naive CD8 T cells (dated by TCRdb to 2018 to 2020). For context, the study as a whole: About 150 million TRB reads were obtained in total, roughly 1.5 +/- 0.3 million reads per library. Data from around ten donors, pooled across two independent experiments, went into the diversity and physicochemical repertoire analyses. Naive subsets from roughly 5 donors and memory cells from 3 donors were included in the TRBV-TRBJ cluster analysis.

TCRdb names NextSeq 550 as the instrument used. The Human TCR Profiling Kit (MiLaboratory) was used to prepare UMI-labeled 5' RACE TRB cDNA libraries. The full amount of extracted RNA was used for cDNA synthesis, and the full amount of resulting cDNA was used for PCR amplification. Libraries were prepared in parallel using an identical number of PCR cycles. As for the original processing: MIGEC and MiXCR extracted about 50,000 +/- 10,000 unique UMI-labeled TRB cDNA molecules per library, requiring at least two reads per UMI. An average of about 40,000 +/- 10,000 functional in-frame TRB CDR3 nucleotide clonotypes without stop codons was found per library. Diversity metrics, including normalized Shannon-Wiener and Chao1, were computed in VDJtools after downsampling to 5000 UMI-labeled TRB molecules per sample. VDJtools was used to calculate clonotype-size-weighted physicochemical properties of the central five CDR3 residues, namely interaction energy, strength, volume and Kidera factor 4. TCRdb reprocessed the reads, reporting each CDR3 protein sequence once and no DNA. TCRdb, not the authors, supplied the V and J calls. The table of this sample itemizes several thousand distinct CDR3 sequences. Just under 2% of the sample is taken by the ten largest.

The paper's findings and limits, for the study overall: TRBV-TRBJ usage was similar between naive CXCR3-negative and CXCR3-positive cells from the same donor, while memory cells showed distinct patterns. Compared with CXCR3-negative naive cells, CXCR3-positive naive cells had TRB CDR3s with higher hydrophobicity (lower Kidera factor 4), lower energy, and higher strength and volume indices. Both naive subsets had comparably high repertoire diversity, while memory CD8+ T cells had much lower repertoire diversity. Because surface CD5, which is linked to self-reactivity in mice, was comparable between the naive subsets, TCR interaction strength was also inferred from the physicochemical properties of TRB CDR3s. Because CXCR3 expression was partially decreased after cryopreservation, freshly isolated PBMCs were used for most assays.

For every CD8+ T cell subset, over 250,000 cells were flow-sorted straight into RLT lysis buffer, and each subset was sorted in triplicate. To keep memory contaminants out, a stringent definition of naive CD8+ T cells was applied: CD45RO-CCR7+CD27+CD95-. Using standard density gradient centrifugation, peripheral blood mononuclear cells were isolated from buffy coats. Naive CXCR3-negative and CXCR3-positive CD8+ T cells were flow-sorted using a FACSAria III. An RNeasy Mini Kit was used to extract total RNA from the sorted cells. The source is a human donor in good health. Some clones in this sample may be carry-over from other donors' samples. Sequences were obtained from naive CXCR3- CD8+ T cells from blood. The sample's cell subset or site, from its label and the paper: CD45RO-CCR7+CD27+CD95- naive CD8+ T cells lacking CXCR3 (TNR3-).

The CDR3 region: CASSYFQGLANTDTQYF. The V gene is TRBV6-5 and the J gene is TRBJ2-3; there is no DNA to check the TCRdb D call of TRBD2. The CDR3 sequence holds 17 residues, the cysteine and phenylalanine included. Only the protein is on record. CDR1 and CDR2 are drawn from the germline V gene: MNHEY, SVGAGI.